Below, 2 T cell receptor beta chains from the same sample are listed, as sequenced in a study of cytomegalovirus exposure and HLA in healthy donors. Primers for the PCR totalled 60 Vbeta and 13 Jbeta. Sequenced by immunoSEQ multiplex PCR; TCRdb stores in-frame clones only, minus some. Among roughly 150,000 clones, approximately 70% were seen once, and the ten largest hold 2.1%. Sequencing used PBMCs. The origin of the receptors is a woman aged 60 to 75 in good health and CMV-seropositive.

This chain links TRBV4-1 with TRBJ1-1; 7 nucleotides line up with TRBD1. The germline CDR1 and CDR2 sequences are MGHRA and YSYEKL. The J segment lost 4 bases and the V segment lost 5 bases, leaving 7 bases of the junction unmatched. This CDR3 has 14 amino acids. CDR3 amino acids: CASSATGVGTEAFF. For the CDR3, the DNA is TGCGCCAGCAGCGCAACAGGGGTGGGCACTGAAGCTTTCTTT.

The chain is built from TRBV7-8 and TRBJ1-3; D call uncertain. V shed 5 bases and J shed 0 bases, with 8 bases lying between them. This CDR3 is built from 14 residues. Germline V gene sequence: CDR1 SGHVS, CDR2 FQNEAQ. CDR3 DNA sequence: TGTGCCAGCAGCCCTTTCAGCTCTGGAAACACCATATATTTT. It yields the protein CASSPFSSGNTIYF.